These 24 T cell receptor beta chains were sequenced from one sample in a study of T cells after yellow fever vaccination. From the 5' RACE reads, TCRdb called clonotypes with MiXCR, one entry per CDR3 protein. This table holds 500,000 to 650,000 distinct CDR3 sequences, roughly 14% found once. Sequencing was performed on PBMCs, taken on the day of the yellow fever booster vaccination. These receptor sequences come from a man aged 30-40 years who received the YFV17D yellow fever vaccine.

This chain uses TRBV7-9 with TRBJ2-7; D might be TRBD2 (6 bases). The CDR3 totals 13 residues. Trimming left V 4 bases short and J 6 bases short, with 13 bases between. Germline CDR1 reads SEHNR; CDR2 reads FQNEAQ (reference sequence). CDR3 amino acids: CASSWEAGREQYF. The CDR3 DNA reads TGTGCCAGCAGCTGGGAGGCGGGGCGCGAGCAGTACTTC. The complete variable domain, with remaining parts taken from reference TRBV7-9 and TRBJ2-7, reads DTGVSQNPRHKITKRGQNVTFRCDPISEHNRLYWYRQTLGQGPEFLTYFQNEAQLEKSRLLSDRFSAERPKGSFSTLEIQRTEQGDSAMYLCASSWEAGREQYFGPGTRLTVT.

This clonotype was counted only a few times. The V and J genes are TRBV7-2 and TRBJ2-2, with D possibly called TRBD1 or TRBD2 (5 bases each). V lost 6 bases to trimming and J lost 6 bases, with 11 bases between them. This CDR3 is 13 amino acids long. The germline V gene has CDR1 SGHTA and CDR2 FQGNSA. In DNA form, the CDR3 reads TGTGCCAGCAGGCCAGGGAGAGCCGGGGAGCTGTTTTTT. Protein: CASRPGRAGELFF.

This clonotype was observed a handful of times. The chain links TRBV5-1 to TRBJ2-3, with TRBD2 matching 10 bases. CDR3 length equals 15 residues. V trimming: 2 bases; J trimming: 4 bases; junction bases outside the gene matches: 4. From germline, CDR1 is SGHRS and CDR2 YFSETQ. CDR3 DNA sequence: TGCGCCAGCAGCTTTACGCTAGCGGGAGCAGATACGCAGTATTTT. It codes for CASSFTLAGADTQYF.

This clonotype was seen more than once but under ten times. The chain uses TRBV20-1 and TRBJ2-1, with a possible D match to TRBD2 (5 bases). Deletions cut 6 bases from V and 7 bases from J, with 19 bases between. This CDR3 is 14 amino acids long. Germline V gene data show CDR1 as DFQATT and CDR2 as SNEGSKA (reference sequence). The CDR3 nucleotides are TGCAGTGCCCCAGCGGACCACAAATTTAATGAGCAGTTCTTC. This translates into CSAPADHKFNEQFF.

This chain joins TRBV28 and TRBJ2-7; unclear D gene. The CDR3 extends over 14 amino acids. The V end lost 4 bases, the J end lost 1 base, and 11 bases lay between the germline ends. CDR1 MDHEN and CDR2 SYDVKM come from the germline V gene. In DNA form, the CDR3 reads TGTGCCAGCAGTTGGCGCGGAAGATCCTACGAGCAGTACTTC. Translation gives CASSWRGRSYEQYF. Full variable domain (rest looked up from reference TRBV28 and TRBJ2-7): DVKVTQSSRYLVKRTGEKVFLECVQDMDHENMFWYRQDPGLGLRLIYFSYDVKMKEKGDIPEGYSVSREKKERFSLILESASTNQTSMYLCASSWRGRSYEQYFGPGTRLTVT.

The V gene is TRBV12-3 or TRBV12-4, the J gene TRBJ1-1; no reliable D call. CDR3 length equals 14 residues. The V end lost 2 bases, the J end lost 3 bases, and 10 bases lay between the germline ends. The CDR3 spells CASSLSGGYTEAFF. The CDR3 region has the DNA TGTGCCAGCAGTTTAAGTGGCGGATACACTGAAGCTTTCTTT.

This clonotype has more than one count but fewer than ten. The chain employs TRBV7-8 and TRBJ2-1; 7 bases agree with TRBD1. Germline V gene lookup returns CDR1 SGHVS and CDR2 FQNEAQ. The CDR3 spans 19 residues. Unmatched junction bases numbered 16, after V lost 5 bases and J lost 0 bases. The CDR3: CASSPRRAQGVGSYNEQFF. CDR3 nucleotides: TGTGCCAGCAGCCCCCGGCGGGCCCAGGGGGTAGGCTCCTACAATGAGCAGTTCTTC.

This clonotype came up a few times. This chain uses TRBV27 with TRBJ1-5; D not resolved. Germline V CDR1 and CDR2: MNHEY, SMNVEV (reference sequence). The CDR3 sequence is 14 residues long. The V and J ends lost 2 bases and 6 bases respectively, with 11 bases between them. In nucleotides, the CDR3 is TGTGCCAGCAGTTTAATAGGGTTAGGTCAGCCCCAGCATTTT. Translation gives CASSLIGLGQPQHF.

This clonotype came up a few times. CDR3 DNA: TGCGCCAGCAGCTTGGGAACGACGGGGCGGGAGACCCAGTACTTC. The encoded protein is CASSLGTTGRETQYF. V usage is TRBV5-1 and J usage is TRBJ2-5; D possibly uses TRBD1 or TRBD2 (5 bases each). V lost 0 bases and J 5 bases, leaving 14 bases between the germline ends. The germline gives CDR1 SGHRS, CDR2 YFSETQ. CDR3 length: 15 amino acids.

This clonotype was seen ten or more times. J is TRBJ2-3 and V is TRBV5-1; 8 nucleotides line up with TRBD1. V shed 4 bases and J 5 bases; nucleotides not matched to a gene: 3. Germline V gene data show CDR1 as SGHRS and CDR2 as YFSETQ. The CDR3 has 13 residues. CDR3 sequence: CASSMDREDTQYF. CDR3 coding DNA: TGCGCCAGCAGCATGGACAGGGAAGATACGCAGTATTTT. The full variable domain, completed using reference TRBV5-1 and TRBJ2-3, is KAGVTQTPRYLIKTRGQQVTLSCSPISGHRSVSWYQQTPGQGLQFLFEYFSETQRNKGNFPGRFSGRQFSNSRSEMNVSTLELGDSALYLCASSMDREDTQYFGPGTRLTVL.

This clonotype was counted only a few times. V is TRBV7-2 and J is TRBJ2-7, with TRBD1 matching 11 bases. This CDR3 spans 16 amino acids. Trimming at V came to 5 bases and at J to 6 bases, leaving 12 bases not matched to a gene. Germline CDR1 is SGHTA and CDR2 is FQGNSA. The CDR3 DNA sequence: TGTGCCAGCAGCCCTTCAATGGACAGGGGGCAACGCGAGCAGTACTTC. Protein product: CASSPSMDRGQREQYF.

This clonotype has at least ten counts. CDR3 DNA sequence: TGCGCCAGCAGCTTGGCTCATCAAGAGACCCAGTACTTC. Translating gives CASSLAHQETQYF. The chain couples TRBV5-1 to TRBJ2-5; D gene unclear. Trimming stripped 0 bases from V and 2 bases from J, with 5 bases between. The CDR3 covers 13 residues. Germline V gives CDR1 SGHRS, CDR2 YFSETQ.

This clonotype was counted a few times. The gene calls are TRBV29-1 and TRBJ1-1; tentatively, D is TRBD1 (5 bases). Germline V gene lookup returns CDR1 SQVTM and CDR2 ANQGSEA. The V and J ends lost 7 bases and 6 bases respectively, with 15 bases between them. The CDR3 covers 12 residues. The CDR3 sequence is CSATGSGPEAFF. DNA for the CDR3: TGCAGCGCTACAGGTTCGGGTCCTGAAGCTTTCTTT. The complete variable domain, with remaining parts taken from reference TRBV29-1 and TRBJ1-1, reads SAVISQKPSRDICQRGTSLTIQCQVDSQVTMMFWYRQQPGQSLTLIATANQGSEATYESGFVIDKFPISRPNLTFSTLTVSNMSPEDSSIYLCSATGSGPEAFFGQGTRLTVV.

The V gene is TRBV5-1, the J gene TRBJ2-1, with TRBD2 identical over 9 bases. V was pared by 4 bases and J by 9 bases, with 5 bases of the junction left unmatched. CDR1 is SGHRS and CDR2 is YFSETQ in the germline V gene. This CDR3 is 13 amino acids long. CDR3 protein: CASSVSGSFEQFF. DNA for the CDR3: TGCGCCAGCAGCGTTAGCGGGAGTTTTGAGCAGTTCTTC.

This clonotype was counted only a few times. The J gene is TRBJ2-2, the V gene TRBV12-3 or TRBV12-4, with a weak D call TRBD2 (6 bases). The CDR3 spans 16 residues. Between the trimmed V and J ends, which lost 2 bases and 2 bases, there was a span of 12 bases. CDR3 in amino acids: CASSLIPGDNTGELFF. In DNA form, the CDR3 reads TGTGCCAGCAGTTTAATTCCGGGGGACAACACCGGGGAGCTGTTTTTT.

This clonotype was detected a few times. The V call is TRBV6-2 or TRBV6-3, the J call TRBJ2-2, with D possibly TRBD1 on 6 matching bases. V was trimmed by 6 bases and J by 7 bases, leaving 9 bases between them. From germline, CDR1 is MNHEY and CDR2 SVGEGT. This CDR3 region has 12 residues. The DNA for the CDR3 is TGTGCCAGCAGCCACAGGGTCGGGGAGCTGTTTTTT. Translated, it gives CASSHRVGELFF.

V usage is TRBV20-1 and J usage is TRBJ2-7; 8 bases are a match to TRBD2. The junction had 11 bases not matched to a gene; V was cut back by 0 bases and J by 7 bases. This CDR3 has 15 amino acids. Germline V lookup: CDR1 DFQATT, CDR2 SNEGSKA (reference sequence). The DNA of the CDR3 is TGCAGTGCTAGAGATCCACTAGCGGCAGCCCTGGAGCAGTACTTC. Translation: CSARDPLAAALEQYF.

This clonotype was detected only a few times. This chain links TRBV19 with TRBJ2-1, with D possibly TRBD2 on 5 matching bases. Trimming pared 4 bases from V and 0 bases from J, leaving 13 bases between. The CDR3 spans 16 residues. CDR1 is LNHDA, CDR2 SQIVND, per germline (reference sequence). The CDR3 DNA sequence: TGTGCCAGTAGTACGTTCGGAGGTAGCTCCTACAATGAGCAGTTCTTC. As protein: CASSTFGGSSYNEQFF.

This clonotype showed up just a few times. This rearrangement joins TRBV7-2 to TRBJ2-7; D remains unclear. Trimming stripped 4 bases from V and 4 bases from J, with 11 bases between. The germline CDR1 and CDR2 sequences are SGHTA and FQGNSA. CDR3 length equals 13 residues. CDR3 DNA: TGTGCCAGCAGCTCCGAAACAGCATACGAGCAGTACTTC. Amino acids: CASSSETAYEQYF. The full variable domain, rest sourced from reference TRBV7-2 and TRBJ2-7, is GAGVSQSPSNKVTEKGKDVELRCDPISGHTALYWYRQSLGQGLEFLIYFQGNSAPDKSGLPSDRFSAERTGGSVSTLTIQRTQQEDSAVYLCASSSETAYEQYFGPGTRLTVT.

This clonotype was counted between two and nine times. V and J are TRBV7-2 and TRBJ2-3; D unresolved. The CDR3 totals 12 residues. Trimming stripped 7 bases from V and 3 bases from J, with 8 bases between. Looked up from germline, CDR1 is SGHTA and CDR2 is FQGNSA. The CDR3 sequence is CASILGTDTQYF. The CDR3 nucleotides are TGTGCCAGCATCCTGGGTACAGATACGCAGTATTTT.

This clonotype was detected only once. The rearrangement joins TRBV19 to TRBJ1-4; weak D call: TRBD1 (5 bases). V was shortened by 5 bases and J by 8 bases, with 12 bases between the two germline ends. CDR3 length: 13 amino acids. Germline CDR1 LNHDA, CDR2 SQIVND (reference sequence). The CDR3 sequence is CASSRQGMEKLFF. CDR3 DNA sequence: TGTGCCAGTAGTCGGCAGGGCATGGAAAAACTGTTTTTT. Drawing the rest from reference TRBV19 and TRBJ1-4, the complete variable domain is DGGITQSPKYLFRKEGQNVTLSCEQNLNHDAMYWYRQDPGQGLRLIYYSQIVNDFQKGDIAEGYSVSREKKESFPLTVTSAQKNPTAFYLCASSRQGMEKLFFGSGTQLSVL.

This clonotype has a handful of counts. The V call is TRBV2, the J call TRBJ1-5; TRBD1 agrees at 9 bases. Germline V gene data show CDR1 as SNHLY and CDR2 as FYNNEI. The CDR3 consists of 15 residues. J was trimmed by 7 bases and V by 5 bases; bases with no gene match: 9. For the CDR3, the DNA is TGTGCCAGCAGTCCCGTCGGGACAGGGTGGCAGCCCCAGCATTTT. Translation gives CASSPVGTGWQPQHF.

CDR3 in DNA: TGCGCCAGCAGCCAGAGTCCCCGGACAGGGGAGACCTACGAGCAGTACTTC. Translating gives CASSQSPRTGETYEQYF. The chain carries TRBV23-1 and TRBJ2-7; 9 bases align to TRBD1. TRBV23-1 is marked as an open reading frame, function uncertain. Unmatched junction bases numbered 14, after V lost 6 bases and J lost 2 bases. The CDR3 runs to 17 residues.

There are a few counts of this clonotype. CDR3 sequence reads: CASSLVLGTGETQYF. The CDR3 DNA reads TGTGCCAGCAGCTTAGTGTTAGGGACCGGTGAGACCCAGTACTTC. The chain uses TRBV7-2 and TRBJ2-5; tentatively, D is TRBD1 or TRBD2 (5 bases each). The V gene lost 1 base and the J gene lost 5 bases, with 14 bases spanning the gap. Germline V gene lookup returns CDR1 SGHTA and CDR2 FQGNSA. The CDR3 has 15 amino acids. Using reference TRBV7-2 and TRBJ2-5 for the parts outside the CDR3, the full variable domain is GAGVSQSPSNKVTEKGKDVELRCDPISGHTALYWYRQSLGQGLEFLIYFQGNSAPDKSGLPSDRFSAERTGGSVSTLTIQRTQQEDSAVYLCASSLVLGTGETQYFGPGTRLLVL.